This entry lists 15 T cell receptor beta chains sequenced from one sample in a study of cytomegalovirus exposure and HLA in healthy donors. Sequencing was performed with immunoSEQ multiplex PCR; in TCRdb, only in-frame clones are kept and a portion is missing. The sample consists of roughly 350,000 clones, about nine tenths of them appearing once. Sequencing was carried out using PBMCs. The receptors were gathered from a woman in her late teens or twenties in good health and CMV-seronegative.

This rearrangement joins TRBV5-1 to TRBJ1-5, with D hard to call. Germline V CDR1 and CDR2: SGHRS, YFSETQ. The V end was cut by 0 bases, the J end by 9 bases, with 13 bases between. This CDR3 has 14 residues. DNA for the CDR3: TGCGCCAGCAGCTTGGGGCACCAGCCGGGGCCCCAGCATTTT. Residues: CASSLGHQPGPQHF.

The sample holds many counts of this clone. The V and J genes are TRBV2 and TRBJ2-7; 9 bases align to TRBD1. The germline gives CDR1 SNHLY, CDR2 FYNNEI. V gave up 6 bases and J gave up 5 bases; unmatched junction bases: 2. The CDR3 length is 12 residues. The CDR3 protein is CASRRTGDEQYF. The CDR3 region has the DNA TGTGCCAGCAGACGGACAGGGGACGAGCAGTACTTC.

V is TRBV4-1 and J is TRBJ2-5, with TRBD2 identical over 11 bases. V lost 1 base and J lost 5; bases outside the gene matches: 12. CDR1 MGHRA and CDR2 YSYEKL come from the germline V gene. The CDR3 consists of 18 residues. The CDR3 coding sequence is TGCGCCAGCAGCCAAGGGAATAGCGGGAGGGCTGTATCGGAGACCCAGTACTTC. Translation: CASSQGNSGRAVSETQYF.

This rearrangement joins TRBV6-6 to TRBJ2-2, with 9 bases that match TRBD2. The V gene's germline CDR1 is MNHNY and CDR2 SVGAGI (reference sequence). The length of the CDR3 is 16 residues. The V gene end was trimmed by 5 bases and the J gene end by 3 bases; junction bases not matched to a gene: 7. CDR3 bases: TGTGCCAGCAGTCCCCGACTAGCGGAGGACACCGGGGAGCTGTTTTTT. This sequence encodes CASSPRLAEDTGELFF.

The chain joins TRBV19 to TRBJ2-2; TRBD1 might be the D (5 bases). CDR1 and CDR2 (germline): LNHDA, SQIVND (reference sequence). V dropped 3 bases and J dropped 8 bases, with 16 bases sitting between them. The CDR3 runs to 15 residues. Here the CDR3 DNA reads TGTGCCAGTAGTATTTGGGGCGGCCTTGGAGGGGAGCTGTTTTTT. Translated, it gives CASSIWGGLGGELFF. Full variable domain (rest looked up from reference TRBV19 and TRBJ2-2): DGGITQSPKYLFRKEGQNVTLSCEQNLNHDAMYWYRQDPGQGLRLIYYSQIVNDFQKGDIAEGYSVSREKKESFPLTVTSAQKNPTAFYLCASSIWGGLGGELFFGEGSRLTVL.

This clone was detected only once. The chain joins TRBV7-2 to TRBJ2-1; 7 bases fit TRBD2. The CDR3 spans 14 residues. The germline V gene has CDR1 SGHTA and CDR2 FQGNSA. Germline trimming cut 10 bases from V and 9 bases from J; bases unmatched to any gene: 15. In DNA form, the CDR3 reads TGTGCCACCGACCCCAGCGGGATGGGTCCTGAGCAGTTCTTC. Amino acid sequence: CATDPSGMGPEQFF.

V is TRBV5-6 and J is TRBJ1-2; tentatively, D is TRBD1 (5 bases). Germline values: CDR1 SGHDT, CDR2 YYEEEE. Trimming pared 0 bases from V and 4 bases from J, leaving 10 bases between. There are 14 residues in the CDR3. This chain's CDR3 is CASSLAGLGYGYTF. The CDR3 DNA is TGTGCCAGCAGCTTGGCAGGGCTAGGCTATGGCTACACCTTC.

V and J are TRBV9 and TRBJ2-5; TRBD2 matches at 7 bases. With 4 bases clipped from V and 2 bases from J, the junction kept 17 bases outside the gene matches. CDR3 length: 18 residues. Germline-derived CDR1 and CDR2 are SGDLS and YYNGEE. The CDR3 coding sequence is TGTGCCAGCAGCACCCGGAGGGGAGCTCTAGCGGCACAAGAGACCCAGTACTTC. This codes for CASSTRRGALAAQETQYF.

The J gene is TRBJ2-3, the V gene TRBV13; D is possibly TRBD2 (5 bases). CDR3 length: 13 amino acids. V was shortened by 3 bases and J by 9 bases, with 13 bases between the two germline ends. The germline CDR1 and CDR2 sequences are PRHDT and FYEKMQ (reference sequence). The DNA of the CDR3 is TGTGCCAGCAGCTTGGATTACCCGGGGACGCAGTATTTT. This codes for CASSLDYPGTQYF.

The chain has TRBV7-8 and TRBJ2-5; possibly TRBD2 for D (5 bases). The CDR3 has 12 residues. Trimming left V 5 bases short and J 5 bases short, with 9 bases between. Germline V gene lookup returns CDR1 SGHVS and CDR2 FQNEAQ. The CDR3, as DNA: TGTGCCAGCAGCCAGACGGGGGAGACCCAGTACTTC. Translating gives CASSQTGETQYF. The entire variable domain, with the rest obtained from reference TRBV7-8 and TRBJ2-5, is as follows: GAGVSQSPRYKVAKRGQDVALRCDPISGHVSLFWYQQALGQGPEFLTYFQNEAQLDKSGLPSDRFFAERPEGSVSTLKIQRTQQEDSAVYLCASSQTGETQYFGPGTRLLVL.

The chain uses TRBV7-9 and TRBJ2-7; 12 bases fit TRBD2. The CDR3 contains 15 residues. Trimming took 5 bases from V and 5 from J; bases not matched to a gene: 7. CDR1 SEHNR and CDR2 FQNEAQ come from the germline V gene (reference sequence). The CDR3 protein is CASSKRLAGVHEQYF. DNA for the CDR3: TGTGCCAGCAGCAAGCGACTAGCGGGAGTTCACGAGCAGTACTTC.

This chain links TRBV4-1 with TRBJ2-1, with TRBD2 matching 9 bases. Trimming removed 1 base from V and 2 bases from J; junction bases left unmatched: 3. In germline, CDR1 is MGHRA, CDR2 YSYEKL. The length of the CDR3 is 16 residues. CDR3: CASSQGSGRTYNEQFF. For the CDR3, the DNA is TGCGCCAGCAGCCAAGGAAGCGGGAGGACCTACAATGAGCAGTTCTTC.

This chain links TRBV9 with TRBJ2-5, with TRBD2 matching 13 bases. Trimming removed 0 bases from V and 3 bases from J; junction bases left unmatched: 5. Germline CDR1 is SGDLS and CDR2 is YYNGEE. The CDR3 is 17 residues long. CDR3 DNA: TGTGCCAGCAGCGTAGGTCTACTAGCGGGGGGGGAAGAGACCCAGTACTTC. It translates to CASSVGLLAGGEETQYF. Combining the CDR3 with reference TRBV9 and TRBJ2-5 gives the whole variable domain DSGVTQTPKHLITATGQRVTLRCSPRSGDLSVYWYQQSLDQGLQFLIQYYNGEERAKGNILERFSAQQFPDLHSELNLSSLELGDSALYFCASSVGLLAGGEETQYFGPGTRLLVL.

This rearrangement joins TRBV7-9 to TRBJ2-7; 9 bases align to TRBD2. After removal of 3 bases from V and 7 bases from J, the junction contained 10 bases not matched to a gene. CDR3 length: 15 residues. Germline loops: CDR1 SEHNR, CDR2 FQNEAQ (reference sequence). This CDR3 reads CASSFRLAAREEQYF. The DNA for the CDR3 is TGTGCCAGCAGCTTTCGACTAGCGGCGCGGGAGGAGCAGTACTTC. Filled out from reference TRBV7-9 and TRBJ2-7, the complete variable domain reads DTGVSQNPRHKITKRGQNVTFRCDPISEHNRLYWYRQTLGQGPEFLTYFQNEAQLEKSRLLSDRFSAERPKGSFSTLEIQRTEQGDSAMYLCASSFRLAAREEQYFGPGTRLTVT.

This chain uses TRBV5-6 with TRBJ2-7; possibly TRBD2 for D (5 bases). Germline V gene lookup returns CDR1 SGHDT and CDR2 YYEEEE. V lost 4 bases and J 2 bases, leaving 13 bases between the germline ends. CDR3 length: 14 amino acids. The CDR3, as DNA: TGTGCCAGCAGCCGTCCGGGATCCGCCTACGAGCAGTACTTC. It encodes CASSRPGSAYEQYF.